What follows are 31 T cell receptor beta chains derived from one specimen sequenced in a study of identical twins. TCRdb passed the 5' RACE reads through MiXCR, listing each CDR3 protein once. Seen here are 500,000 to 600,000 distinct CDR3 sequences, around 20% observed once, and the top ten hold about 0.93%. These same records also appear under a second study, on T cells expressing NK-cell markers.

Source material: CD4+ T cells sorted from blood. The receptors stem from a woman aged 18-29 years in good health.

CDR3 DNA: TGTGCCAGCAGTCCCGGACTAGCGGGAGCGAACACCGGGGAGCTGTTTTTT. The encoded protein is CASSPGLAGANTGELFF. J is TRBJ2-2 and V is TRBV6-2 or TRBV6-3, with 13 bases matching TRBD2. J lost 0 bases, V lost 5 bases, and 3 bases had no gene match. Germline lookup yields CDR1 MNHEY and CDR2 SVGEGT. The CDR3 contains 17 residues.

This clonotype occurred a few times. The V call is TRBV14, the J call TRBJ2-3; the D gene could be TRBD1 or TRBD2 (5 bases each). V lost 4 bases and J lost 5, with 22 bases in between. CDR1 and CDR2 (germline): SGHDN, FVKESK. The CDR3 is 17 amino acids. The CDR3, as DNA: TGTGCCAGCAGCCCAAGGTTCGGGACGCCCCGTCAAGATACGCAGTATTTT. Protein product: CASSPRFGTPRQDTQYF. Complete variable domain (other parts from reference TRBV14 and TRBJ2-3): EAGVTQFPSHSVIEKGQTVTLRCDPISGHDNLYWYRRVMGKEIKFLLHFVKESKQDESGMPNNRFLAERTGGTYSTLKVQPAELEDSGVYFCASSPRFGTPRQDTQYFGPGTRLTVL.

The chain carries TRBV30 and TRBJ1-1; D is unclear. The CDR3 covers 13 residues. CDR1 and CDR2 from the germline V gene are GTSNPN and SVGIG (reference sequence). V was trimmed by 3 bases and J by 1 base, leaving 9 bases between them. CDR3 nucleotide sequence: TGTGCCTGGAGAGGGTCCGCGAACACTGAAGCTTTCTTT. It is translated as CAWRGSANTEAFF.

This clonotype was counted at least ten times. The CDR3 coding sequence is TGTGCCAGCAGCCCCTATCACTCGAACACTGAAGCTTTCTTT. It translates to CASSPYHSNTEAFF. This chain connects TRBV14 to TRBJ1-1; D uncertain. The length of the CDR3 is 14 residues. V shed 4 bases and J shed 1 base, with 10 bases lying between them. Germline loops: CDR1 SGHDN, CDR2 FVKESK. The variable domain in full, completed from reference TRBV14 and TRBJ1-1, reads EAGVTQFPSHSVIEKGQTVTLRCDPISGHDNLYWYRRVMGKEIKFLLHFVKESKQDESGMPNNRFLAERTGGTYSTLKVQPAELEDSGVYFCASSPYHSNTEAFFGQGTRLTVV.

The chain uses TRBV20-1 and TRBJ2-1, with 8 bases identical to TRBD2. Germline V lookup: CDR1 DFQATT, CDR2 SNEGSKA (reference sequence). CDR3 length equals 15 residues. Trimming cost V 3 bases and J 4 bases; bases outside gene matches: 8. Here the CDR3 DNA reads TGCAGTGCTAGGAAAGGACTAGCAGAATACAATGAGCAGTTCTTC. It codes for CSARKGLAEYNEQFF.

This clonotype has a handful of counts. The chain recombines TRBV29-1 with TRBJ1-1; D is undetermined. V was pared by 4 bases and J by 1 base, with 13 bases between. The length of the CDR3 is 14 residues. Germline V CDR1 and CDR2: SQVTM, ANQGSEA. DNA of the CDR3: TGCAGCGTTGGTTTTAGGATTTCGAACACTGAAGCTTTCTTT. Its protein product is CSVGFRISNTEAFF.

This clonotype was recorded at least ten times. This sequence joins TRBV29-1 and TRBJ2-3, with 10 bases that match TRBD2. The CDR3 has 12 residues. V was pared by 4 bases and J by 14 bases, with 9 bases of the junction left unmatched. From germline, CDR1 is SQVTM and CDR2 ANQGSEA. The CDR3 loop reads CSVVLAGVPLYF. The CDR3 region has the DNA TGCAGCGTTGTGCTAGCGGGGGTCCCCCTGTATTTT.

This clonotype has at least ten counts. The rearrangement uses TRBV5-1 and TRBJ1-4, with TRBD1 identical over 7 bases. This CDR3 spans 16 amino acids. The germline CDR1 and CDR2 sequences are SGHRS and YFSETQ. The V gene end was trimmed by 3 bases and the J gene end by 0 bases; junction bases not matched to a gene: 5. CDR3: CASSSITGATNEKLFF. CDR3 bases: TGCGCCAGCAGCTCGATTACAGGGGCAACTAATGAAAAACTGTTTTTT.

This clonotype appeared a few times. CDR3 nucleotides: TGCAGTGCCAAAGGGACAGGGATGAACTATGGCTACACCTTC. Translated, it gives CSAKGTGMNYGYTF. The chain combines TRBV20-1 with TRBJ1-2; 9 positions match TRBD1. The germline V gene encodes CDR1 DFQATT and CDR2 SNEGSKA (reference sequence). The CDR3 length is 14 residues. V was pared by 6 bases and J by 2 bases, with 7 bases of the junction left unmatched.

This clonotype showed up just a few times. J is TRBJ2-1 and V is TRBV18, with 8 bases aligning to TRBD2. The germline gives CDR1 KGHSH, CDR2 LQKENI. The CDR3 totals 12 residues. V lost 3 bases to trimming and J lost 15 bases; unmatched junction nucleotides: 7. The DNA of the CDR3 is TGTGCCAGCTCACCGGAACGGGAGGGGAGGTTCTTC. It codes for CASSPEREGRFF.

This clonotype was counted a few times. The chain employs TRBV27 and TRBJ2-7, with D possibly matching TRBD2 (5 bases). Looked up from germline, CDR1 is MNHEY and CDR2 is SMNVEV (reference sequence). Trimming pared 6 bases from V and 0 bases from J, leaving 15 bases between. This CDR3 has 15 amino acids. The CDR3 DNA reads TGTGCCAGCAGCCCCTTAACGAGGGCCTCCTACGAGCAGTACTTC. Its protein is CASSPLTRASYEQYF.

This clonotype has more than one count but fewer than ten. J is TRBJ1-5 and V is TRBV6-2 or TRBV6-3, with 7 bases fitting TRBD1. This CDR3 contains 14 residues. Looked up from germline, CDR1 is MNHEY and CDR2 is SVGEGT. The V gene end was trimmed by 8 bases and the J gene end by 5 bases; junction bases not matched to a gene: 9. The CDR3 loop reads CASGLDRADQPQHF. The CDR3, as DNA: TGTGCCAGCGGGCTCGACAGGGCGGATCAGCCCCAGCATTTT.

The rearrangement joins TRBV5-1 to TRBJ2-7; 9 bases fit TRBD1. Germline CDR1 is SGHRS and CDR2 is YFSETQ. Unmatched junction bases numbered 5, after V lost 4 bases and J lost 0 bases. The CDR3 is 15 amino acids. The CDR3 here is CASSLMTGGSYEQYF. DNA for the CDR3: TGCGCCAGCAGCCTTATGACAGGGGGCTCCTACGAGCAGTACTTC.

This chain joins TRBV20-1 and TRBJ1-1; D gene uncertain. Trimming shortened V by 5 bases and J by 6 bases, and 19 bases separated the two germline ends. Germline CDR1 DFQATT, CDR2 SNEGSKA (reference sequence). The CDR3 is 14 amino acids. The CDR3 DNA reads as TGCAGTGCTCGACCCGGGCTCTCGAGGGCTGAAGCTTTCTTT. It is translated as CSARPGLSRAEAFF.

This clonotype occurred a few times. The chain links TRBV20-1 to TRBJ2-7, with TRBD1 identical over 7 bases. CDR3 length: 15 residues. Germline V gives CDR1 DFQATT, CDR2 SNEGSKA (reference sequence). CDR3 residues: CTARDRTGFSYEQYF. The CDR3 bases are TGCACCGCAAGGGACCGGACAGGCTTCTCCTACGAGCAGTACTTC.

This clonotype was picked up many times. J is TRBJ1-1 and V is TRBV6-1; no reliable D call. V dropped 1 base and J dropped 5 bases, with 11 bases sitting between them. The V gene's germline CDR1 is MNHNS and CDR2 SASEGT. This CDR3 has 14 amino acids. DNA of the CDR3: TGTGCCAGCAGTGAAGGTCGGAGGAGGACTGAAGCTTTCTTT. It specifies CASSEGRRRTEAFF.

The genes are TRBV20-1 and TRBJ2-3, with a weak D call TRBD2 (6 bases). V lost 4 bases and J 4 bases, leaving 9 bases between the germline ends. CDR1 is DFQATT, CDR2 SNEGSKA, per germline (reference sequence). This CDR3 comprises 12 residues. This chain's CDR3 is CSAKGRSDTQYF. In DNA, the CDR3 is TGCAGTGCTAAAGGGAGGTCAGATACGCAGTATTTT.

This CDR3 reads CSARQFASGGGNEQFF. The CDR3 nucleotides are TGCAGTGCTAGGCAGTTCGCTAGCGGGGGAGGGAATGAGCAGTTCTTC. The V gene is TRBV20-1, the J gene TRBJ2-1, with 10 nucleotides matching TRBD2. V shed 3 bases, J shed 7 bases, and the junction held 12 bases outside the gene matches. CDR1 and CDR2 (germline): DFQATT, SNEGSKA (reference sequence). This CDR3 is built from 16 residues.

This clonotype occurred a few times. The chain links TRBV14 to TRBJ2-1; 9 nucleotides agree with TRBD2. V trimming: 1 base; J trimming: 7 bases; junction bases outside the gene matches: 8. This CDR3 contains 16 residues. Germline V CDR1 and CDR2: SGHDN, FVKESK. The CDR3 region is CASSQGRTSAGNEQFF. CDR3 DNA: TGTGCCAGCAGCCAAGGGCGGACTAGCGCCGGAAATGAGCAGTTCTTC.

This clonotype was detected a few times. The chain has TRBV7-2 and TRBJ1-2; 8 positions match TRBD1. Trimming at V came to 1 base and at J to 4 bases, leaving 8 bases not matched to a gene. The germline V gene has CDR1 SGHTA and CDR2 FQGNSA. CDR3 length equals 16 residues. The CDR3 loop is CASSLGGTGRGYGYTF. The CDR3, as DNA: TGTGCCAGCAGCTTAGGTGGGACAGGACGGGGCTATGGCTACACCTTC.

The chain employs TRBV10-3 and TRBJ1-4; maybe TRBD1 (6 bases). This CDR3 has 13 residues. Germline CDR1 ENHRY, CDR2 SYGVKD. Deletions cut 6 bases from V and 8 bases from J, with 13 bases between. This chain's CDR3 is CAISSGGREKLFF. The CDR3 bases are TGTGCCATCAGCTCCGGGGGGCGCGAAAAACTGTTTTTT.

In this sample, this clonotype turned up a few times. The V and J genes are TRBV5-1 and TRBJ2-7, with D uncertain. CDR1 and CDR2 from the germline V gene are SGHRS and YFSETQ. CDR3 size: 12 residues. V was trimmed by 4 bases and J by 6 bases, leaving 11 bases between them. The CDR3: CASSLSEAEQYF. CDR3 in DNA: TGCGCCAGCAGCCTAAGCGAGGCCGAGCAGTACTTC.

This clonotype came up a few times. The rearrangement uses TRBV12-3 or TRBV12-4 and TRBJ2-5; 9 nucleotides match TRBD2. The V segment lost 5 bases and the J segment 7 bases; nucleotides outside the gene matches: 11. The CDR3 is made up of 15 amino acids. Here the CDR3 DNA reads TGTGCCAGCAGTAGAGCGGGAGGCGGTAGGGGGACCCAGTACTTC. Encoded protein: CASSRAGGGRGTQYF.

The CDR3 region has the DNA TGCGCCAGCAGCCAAGTCCTCTCTGGGGCCAACGTCCTGACTTTC. Its translation is CASSQVLSGANVLTF. V gene TRBV4-3 combines with J gene TRBJ2-6; the D is unclear. CDR1 is LGHNA and CDR2 is YSLEER in the germline V gene. The CDR3 is made up of 15 amino acids. V lost 1 base and J 0 bases, leaving 4 bases between the germline ends.

This chain's CDR3 is CASSFGLNAFF. As DNA, the CDR3 is TGTGCCAGCAGCTTCGGACTGAATGCTTTCTTT. The chain carries TRBV7-2 and TRBJ1-1; no clear D gene. This CDR3 comprises 11 residues. The germline V gene encodes CDR1 SGHTA and CDR2 FQGNSA. V was trimmed by 3 bases and J by 11 bases, leaving 10 bases between them.

DNA of the CDR3: TGTGCCAGCAAAGGGGGACCCTACGAGCAGTACTTC. It codes for CASKGGPYEQYF. J is TRBJ2-7 and V is TRBV21-1; the table assigns TRBD1, which was not confirmed against the DNA. TRBV21-1 is noted as a pseudogene. CDR3 length: 12 residues.

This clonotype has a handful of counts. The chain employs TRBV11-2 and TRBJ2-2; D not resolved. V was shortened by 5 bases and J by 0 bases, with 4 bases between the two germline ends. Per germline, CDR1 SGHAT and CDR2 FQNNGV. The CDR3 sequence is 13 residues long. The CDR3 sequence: CASSAANTGELFF. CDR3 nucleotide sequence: TGTGCCAGCAGCGCTGCGAACACCGGGGAGCTGTTTTTT. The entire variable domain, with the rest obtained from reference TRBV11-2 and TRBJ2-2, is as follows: EAGVAQSPRYKIIEKRQSVAFWCNPISGHATLYWYQQILGQGPKLLIQFQNNGVVDDSQLPKDRFSAERLKGVDSTLKIQPAKLEDSAVYLCASSAANTGELFFGEGSRLTVL.

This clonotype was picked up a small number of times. Written as DNA, the CDR3 is TGCGCCAGCAGCCAAGAGGGACCCGGGCCCAGAAACATTCAGTACTTC. It yields the protein CASSQEGPGPRNIQYF. V is TRBV4-3 and J is TRBJ2-4; D may be TRBD1 or TRBD2 (5 bases each). The V gene lost 0 bases and the J gene lost 6 bases, with 15 bases spanning the gap. Germline V CDR1 and CDR2: LGHNA, YSLEER. CDR3 length equals 16 residues.

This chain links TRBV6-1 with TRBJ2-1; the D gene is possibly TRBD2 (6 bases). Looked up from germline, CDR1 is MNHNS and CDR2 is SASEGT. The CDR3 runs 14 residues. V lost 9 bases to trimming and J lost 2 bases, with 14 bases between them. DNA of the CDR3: TGTGCCAGTATATACGGGGGTACCTACAATGAGCAGTTCTTC. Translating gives CASIYGGTYNEQFF.

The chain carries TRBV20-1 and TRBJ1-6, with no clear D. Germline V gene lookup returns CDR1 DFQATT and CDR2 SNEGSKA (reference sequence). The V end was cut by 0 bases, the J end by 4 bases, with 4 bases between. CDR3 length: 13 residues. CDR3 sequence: CSARDVYNSPLHF. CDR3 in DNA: TGCAGTGCTAGAGATGTGTATAATTCACCCCTCCACTTT.

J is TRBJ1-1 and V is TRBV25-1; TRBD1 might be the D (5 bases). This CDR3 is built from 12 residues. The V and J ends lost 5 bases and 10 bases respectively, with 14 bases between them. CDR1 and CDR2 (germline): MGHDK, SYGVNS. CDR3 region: CASSPGTGVAFF. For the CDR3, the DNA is TGTGCCAGCAGTCCCGGCACAGGAGTAGCTTTCTTT.